Following are 12 T cell receptor beta chains from one sample sequenced in a study of blood T cells in healthy people across ages. It was with a sample-barcoded 5' primer and a J-beta primer mix that a second PCR of about 6 to 11 cycles was run. TCRdb re-called the 5' RACE reads with MiXCR, one entry per CDR3 protein. The sample includes 710,000 or so distinct CDR3 sequences, about a fifth of them seen just once. Sequenced input: blood. The source is a man in his sixties or seventies in good health.

About this clonotype: This sequence may be a read error, since a much larger clone differs from it by one base. The V call is TRBV11-2, the J call TRBJ2-1; D unresolved. CDR3 length: 18 residues. From germline, CDR1 is SGHAT and CDR2 FQNNGV. The CDR3: CAGSSGSPYNLSYNEQFF. For the CDR3, the DNA is TGTGCCGGCAGCTCCGGGTCTCCTTACAACCTCTCCTACAATGAGCAGTTCTTC.

This clonotype appeared a few times. The chain has TRBV19 and TRBJ1-2, with D hard to call. The CDR3 is 15 residues long. V was clipped by 4 bases and J by 5 bases, with 17 bases between them. CDR1 LNHDA and CDR2 SQIVND come from the germline V gene (reference sequence). The DNA for the CDR3 is TGTGCCAGTAGTACCCCATCGAGGAATCGGTATGGCTACACCTTC. Translating gives CASSTPSRNRYGYTF.

V usage is TRBV6-2 or TRBV6-3 and J usage is TRBJ2-7, with TRBD1 identical over 9 bases. Germline CDR1 is MNHEY and CDR2 is SVGEGT. CDR3 length: 14 residues. V shed 8 bases and J 5 bases; nucleotides not matched to a gene: 10. The chain's CDR3 is CASSPVQGAHEQYF. The CDR3 nucleotides are TGTGCCAGCTCACCGGTACAGGGGGCCCACGAGCAGTACTTC.

V is TRBV7-6 and J is TRBJ2-5, with D unclear. CDR1 and CDR2 (germline): SGHVS, FNYEAQ. The CDR3 consists of 11 residues. V was cut by 4 bases and J by 9 bases, with 9 bases left in between. CDR3 nucleotide sequence: TGTGCCAGCAGCTCCCTAATGGCCCAGTACTTC. Amino acids: CASSSLMAQYF.

This chain links TRBV3-1 with TRBJ2-2, with D perhaps matching TRBD1 or TRBD2 (5 bases each). The V gene's germline CDR1 is LGHDT and CDR2 YNNKEL (reference sequence). This CDR3 is 15 amino acids long. Trimming cost V 3 bases and J 4 bases, with 12 bases left between them. CDR3 in amino acids: CASSQIGTLTGELFF. The DNA of the CDR3 is TGTGCCAGCAGCCAGATCGGGACCCTCACCGGGGAGCTGTTTTTT.

The chain combines TRBV12-3 or TRBV12-4 with TRBJ2-7, with no clear D. V lost 6 bases, J lost 4 bases, and 13 bases lay in between. The CDR3 is 13 amino acids. CDR3 in amino acids: CASRSSGHYEQYF. For the CDR3, the DNA is TGTGCCAGCAGGTCCTCGGGCCATTACGAGCAGTACTTC.

This clonotype was picked up many times. The chain recombines TRBV7-2 with TRBJ2-2; 7 positions match TRBD2. V lost 2 bases, J lost 4 bases, and 7 bases stayed unmatched. CDR1 and CDR2 (germline): SGHTA, FQGNSA. The length of the CDR3 is 16 residues. CDR3 DNA sequence: TGTGCCAGCAGCTTAATGGCGGGGGACCCCACCGGGGAGCTGTTTTTT. As protein: CASSLMAGDPTGELFF.

The chain joins TRBV6-2 or TRBV6-3 to TRBJ1-5; TRBD1 matches at 8 bases. This CDR3 has 19 amino acids. Trimming removed 6 bases from V and 1 base from J; junction bases left unmatched: 17. Germline V gene sequence: CDR1 MNHEY, CDR2 SVGEGT. The DNA of the CDR3 is TGTGCCAGCAGCCTCCCGGACAGGGCAGGAACCTTAAGCAATCAGCCCCAGCATTTT. Protein: CASSLPDRAGTLSNQPQHF.

The V gene is TRBV20-1, the J gene TRBJ2-1; D is unresolved. Germline V gene sequence: CDR1 DFQATT, CDR2 SNEGSKA (reference sequence). The CDR3 contains 13 residues. The V end lost 5 bases, the J end lost 6 bases, and 14 bases lay between the germline ends. In DNA, the CDR3 is TGCAGTGCTGGTAGAGGCCTTTTCAATGAGCAGTTCTTC. Encoded protein: CSAGRGLFNEQFF.

In its sample, this clonotype was seen many times. Relative to the germline gene, one junction end is altered; a read error may explain this. Here the CDR3 DNA reads TGTGCCAGCAGCTTAGGACCGATCCAAGAGACCCAGTACTTC. Encoded protein: CASSLGPIQETQYF. The chain couples TRBV12-3 or TRBV12-4 to TRBJ2-5; D remains ambiguous. CDR3 length: 14 amino acids.

This sequence joins TRBV29-1 and TRBJ1-1; D might be TRBD1 (6 bases). Germline V gene lookup returns CDR1 SQVTM and CDR2 ANQGSEA. Between the trimmed V and J ends, which lost 6 bases and 3 bases, there was a span of 14 bases. The CDR3 sequence is 13 residues long. The CDR3 spells CSVLQGRDTEAFF. In DNA, the CDR3 is TGCAGCGTCCTCCAGGGGAGGGACACTGAAGCTTTCTTT.

This clonotype was detected a few times. The chain combines TRBV18 with TRBJ2-5; 8 bases agree with TRBD1. The CDR3 contains 16 residues. With 4 bases clipped from V and 2 bases from J, the junction kept 9 bases outside the gene matches. Germline V lookup: CDR1 KGHSH, CDR2 LQKENI. This CDR3 is CASSLNQGALQETQYF. In nucleotides, the CDR3 is TGTGCCAGCTCACTGAATCAGGGGGCTTTACAAGAGACCCAGTACTTC.